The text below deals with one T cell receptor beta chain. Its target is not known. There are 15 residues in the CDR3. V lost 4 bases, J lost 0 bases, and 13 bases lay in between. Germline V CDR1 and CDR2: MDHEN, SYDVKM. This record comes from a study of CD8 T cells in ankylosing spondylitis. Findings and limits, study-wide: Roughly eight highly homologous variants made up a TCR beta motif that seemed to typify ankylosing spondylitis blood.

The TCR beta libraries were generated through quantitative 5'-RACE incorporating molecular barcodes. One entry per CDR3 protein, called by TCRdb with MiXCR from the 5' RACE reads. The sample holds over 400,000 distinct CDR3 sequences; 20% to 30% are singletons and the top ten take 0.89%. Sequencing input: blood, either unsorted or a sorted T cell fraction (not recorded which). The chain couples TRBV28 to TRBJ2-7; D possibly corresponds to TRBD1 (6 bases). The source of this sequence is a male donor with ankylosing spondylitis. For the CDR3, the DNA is TGTGCCAGCAGTTCAGGGGTATCTAGCTCCTACGAGCAGTACGTC. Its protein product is CASSSGVSSSYEQYV.